The present entry profiles one T cell receptor (beta chain) with its context. Its specificity is not known. This sample was included in a study of graft-versus-host responses after intestinal transplantation. Study context: Recipients uniformly received anti-thymocyte globulin induction, followed by tacrolimus and steroids for approximately 3 years. Study-wide findings and caveats: Graft-donor T cell macrochimerism coincided with high graft-versus-host to host-versus-graft clonal ratios in allografts. Among circulating GvH clones, peak levels were associated with early post-transplant declines in HvG clones.

The germline gives CDR1 MNHEY, CDR2 SVGAGI. The CDR3 sequence is 16 residues long. Trimming cost V 2 bases and J 2 bases, with 16 bases left between them. Clones were sequenced by immunoSEQ multiplex PCR, and TCRdb holds only the in-frame ones, with some missing. This table holds some 100,000 clones, over 80% found once. This sequence joins TRBV6-5 and TRBJ2-7; the D is unclear. The sample was unstimulated CD8+ T cells sorted from spleen or lymph node cells, taken before transplant. The receptor was derived from a human donor who was the organ donor for an intestinal transplant. The chain's CDR3 is CASSYSSGSPPYEQYF. The CDR3 nucleotides read TGTGCCAGCAGTTACAGCTCAGGCTCCCCTCCCTACGAGCAGTACTTC.